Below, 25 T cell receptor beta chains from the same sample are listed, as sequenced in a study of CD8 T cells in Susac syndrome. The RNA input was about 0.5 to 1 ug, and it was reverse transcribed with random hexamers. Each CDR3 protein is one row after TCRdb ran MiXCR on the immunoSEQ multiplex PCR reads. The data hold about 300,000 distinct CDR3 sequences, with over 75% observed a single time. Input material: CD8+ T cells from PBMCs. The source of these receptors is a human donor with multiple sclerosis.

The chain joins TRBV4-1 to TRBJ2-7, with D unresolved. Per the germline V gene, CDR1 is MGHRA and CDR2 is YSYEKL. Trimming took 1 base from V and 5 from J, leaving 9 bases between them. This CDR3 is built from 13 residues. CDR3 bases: TGCGCCAGCAGCCAAGTGGCAGGCCACGAGCAGTACTTC. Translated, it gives CASSQVAGHEQYF.

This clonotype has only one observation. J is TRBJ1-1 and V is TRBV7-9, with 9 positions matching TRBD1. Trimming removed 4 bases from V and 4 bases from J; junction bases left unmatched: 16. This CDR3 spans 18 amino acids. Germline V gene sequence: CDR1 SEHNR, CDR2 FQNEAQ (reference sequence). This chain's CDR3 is CASSSTRLRTGEVTEAFF. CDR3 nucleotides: TGTGCCAGCAGCTCCACACGCTTAAGGACAGGGGAGGTCACTGAAGCTTTCTTT.

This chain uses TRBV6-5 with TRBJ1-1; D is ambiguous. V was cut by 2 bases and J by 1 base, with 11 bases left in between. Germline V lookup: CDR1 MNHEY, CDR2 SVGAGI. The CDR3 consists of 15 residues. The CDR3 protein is CASSYGMAGNTEAFF. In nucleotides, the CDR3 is TGTGCCAGCAGTTACGGGATGGCGGGGAACACTGAAGCTTTCTTT.

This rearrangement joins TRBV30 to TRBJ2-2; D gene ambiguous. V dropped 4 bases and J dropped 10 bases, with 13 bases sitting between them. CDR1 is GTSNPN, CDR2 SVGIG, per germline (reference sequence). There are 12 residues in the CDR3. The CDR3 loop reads CAWNQVALELFF. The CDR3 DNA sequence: TGTGCCTGGAACCAGGTAGCCCTGGAGCTGTTTTTT.

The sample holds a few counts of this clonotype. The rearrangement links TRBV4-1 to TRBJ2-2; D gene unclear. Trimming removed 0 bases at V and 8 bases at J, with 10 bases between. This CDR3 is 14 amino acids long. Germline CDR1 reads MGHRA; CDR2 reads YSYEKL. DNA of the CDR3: TGCGCCAGCAGCCAAGAAAGAGACGGGGGGGAGCTGTTTTTT. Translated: CASSQERDGGELFF.

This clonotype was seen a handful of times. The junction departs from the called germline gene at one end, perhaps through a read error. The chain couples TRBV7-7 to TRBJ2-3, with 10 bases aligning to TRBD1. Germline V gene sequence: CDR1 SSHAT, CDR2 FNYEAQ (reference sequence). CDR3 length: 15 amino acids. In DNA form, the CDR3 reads TGTGCTAGCAGCTTGGGACAGGGGTTCACAGATACGCAGTATTTT. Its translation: CASSLGQGFTDTQYF.

The CDR3 reads CSASRDRQETQYF. In DNA, the CDR3 is TGCAGTGCTAGCAGGGATCGGCAAGAGACCCAGTACTTC. The chain carries TRBV20-1 and TRBJ2-5, with a tentative D call TRBD1 (5 bases). V lost 3 bases, J lost 2 bases, and 10 bases lay in between. This CDR3 has 13 residues. Per the germline V gene, CDR1 is DFQATT and CDR2 is SNEGSKA (reference sequence).

The CDR3, as DNA: TGTGCCAGCAGCCGGAGACAGGAGGGACCCTACGAGCAGTACTTC. Translation: CASSRRQEGPYEQYF. J is TRBJ2-7 and V is TRBV7-7; D could derive from TRBD1 or TRBD2 (6 bases each). V dropped 5 bases and J dropped 2 bases, with 16 bases sitting between them. Germline V gene lookup returns CDR1 SSHAT and CDR2 FNYEAQ (reference sequence). The CDR3 contains 15 residues.

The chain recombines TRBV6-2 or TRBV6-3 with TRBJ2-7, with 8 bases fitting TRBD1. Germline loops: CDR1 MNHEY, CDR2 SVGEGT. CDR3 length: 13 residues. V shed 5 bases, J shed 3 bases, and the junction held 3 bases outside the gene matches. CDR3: CASSIGQGYEQYF. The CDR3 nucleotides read TGTGCCAGCAGTATCGGACAGGGCTACGAGCAGTACTTC.

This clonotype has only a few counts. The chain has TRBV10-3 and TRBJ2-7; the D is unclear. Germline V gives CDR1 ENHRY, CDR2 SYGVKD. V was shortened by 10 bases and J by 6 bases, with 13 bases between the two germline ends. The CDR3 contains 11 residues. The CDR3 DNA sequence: TGTGCCACCCCGTCGGGCGGCGAGCAGTACTTC. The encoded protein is CATPSGGEQYF.

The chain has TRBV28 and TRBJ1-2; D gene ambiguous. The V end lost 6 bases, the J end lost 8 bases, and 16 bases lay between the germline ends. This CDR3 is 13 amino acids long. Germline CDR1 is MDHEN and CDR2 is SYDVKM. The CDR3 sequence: CASRILEGRGYTF. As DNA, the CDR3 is TGTGCCAGCAGAATTCTCGAGGGTCGGGGCTACACCTTC.

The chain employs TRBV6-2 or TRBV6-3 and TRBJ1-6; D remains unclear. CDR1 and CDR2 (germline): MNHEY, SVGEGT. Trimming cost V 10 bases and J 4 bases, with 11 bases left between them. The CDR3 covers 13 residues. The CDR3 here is CANASLYNSPLHF. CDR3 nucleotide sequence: TGTGCCAACGCCAGTTTATATAATTCACCCCTCCACTTT.

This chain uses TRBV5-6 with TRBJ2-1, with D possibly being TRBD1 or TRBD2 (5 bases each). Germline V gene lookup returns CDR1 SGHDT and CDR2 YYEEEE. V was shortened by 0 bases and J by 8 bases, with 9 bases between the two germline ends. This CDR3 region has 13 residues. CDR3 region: CASSLGDADEQFF. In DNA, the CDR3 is TGTGCCAGCAGCTTGGGGGACGCTGATGAGCAGTTCTTC.

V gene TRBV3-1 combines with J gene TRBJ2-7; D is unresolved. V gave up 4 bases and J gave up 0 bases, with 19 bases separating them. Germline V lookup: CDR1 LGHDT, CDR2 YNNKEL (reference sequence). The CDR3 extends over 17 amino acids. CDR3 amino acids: CASSPGTDPLSSYEQYF. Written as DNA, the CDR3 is TGTGCCAGCAGCCCAGGAACAGACCCGCTTAGCTCCTACGAGCAGTACTTC.

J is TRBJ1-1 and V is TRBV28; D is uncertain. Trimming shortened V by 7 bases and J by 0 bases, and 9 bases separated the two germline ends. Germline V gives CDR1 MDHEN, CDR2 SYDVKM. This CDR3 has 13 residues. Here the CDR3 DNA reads TGTGCCAGCACCGAGGGAGTGAACACTGAAGCTTTCTTT. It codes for CASTEGVNTEAFF.

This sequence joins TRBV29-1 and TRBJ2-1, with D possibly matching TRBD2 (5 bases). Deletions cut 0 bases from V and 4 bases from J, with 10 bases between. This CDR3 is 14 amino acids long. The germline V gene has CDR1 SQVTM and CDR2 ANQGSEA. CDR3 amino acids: CSVEDGGGYNEQFF. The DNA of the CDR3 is TGCAGCGTTGAAGATGGCGGAGGTTACAATGAGCAGTTCTTC.

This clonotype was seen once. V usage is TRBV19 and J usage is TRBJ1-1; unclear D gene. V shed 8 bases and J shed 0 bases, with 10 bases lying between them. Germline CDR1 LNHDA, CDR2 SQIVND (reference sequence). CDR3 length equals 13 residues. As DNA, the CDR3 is TGTGCCAGTGGGTACGGGATGAACACTGAAGCTTTCTTT. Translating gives CASGYGMNTEAFF.

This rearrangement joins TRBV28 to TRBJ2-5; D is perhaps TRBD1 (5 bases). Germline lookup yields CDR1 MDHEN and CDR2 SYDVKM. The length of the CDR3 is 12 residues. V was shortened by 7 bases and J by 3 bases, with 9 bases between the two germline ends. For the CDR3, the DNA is TGTGCCAGCAAGGGGTTGGAAGAGACCCAGTACTTC. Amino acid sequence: CASKGLEETQYF. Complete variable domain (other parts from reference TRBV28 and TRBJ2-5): DVKVTQSSRYLVKRTGEKVFLECVQDMDHENMFWYRQDPGLGLRLIYFSYDVKMKEKGDIPEGYSVSREKKERFSLILESASTNQTSMYLCASKGLEETQYFGPGTRLLVL.

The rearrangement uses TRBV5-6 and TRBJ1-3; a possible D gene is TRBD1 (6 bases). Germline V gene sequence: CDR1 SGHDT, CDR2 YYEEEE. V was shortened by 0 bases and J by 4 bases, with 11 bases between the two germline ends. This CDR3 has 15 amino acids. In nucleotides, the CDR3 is TGTGCCAGCAGCTTGGCGCAGGGGATCGGAAACACCATATATTTT. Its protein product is CASSLAQGIGNTIYF. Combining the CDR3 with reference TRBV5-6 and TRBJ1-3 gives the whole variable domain DAGVTQSPTHLIKTRGQQVTLRCSPKSGHDTVSWYQQALGQGPQFIFQYYEEEERQRGNFPDRFSGHQFPNYSSELNVNALLLGDSALYLCASSLAQGIGNTIYFGEGSWLTVV.

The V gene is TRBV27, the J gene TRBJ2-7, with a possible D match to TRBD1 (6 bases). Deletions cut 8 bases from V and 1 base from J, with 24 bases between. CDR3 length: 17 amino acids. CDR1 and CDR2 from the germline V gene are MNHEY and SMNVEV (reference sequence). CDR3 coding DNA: TGTGCCAGCCGCGGATGGGGAGACACCCAGGGGTCCTACGAGCAGTACTTC. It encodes CASRGWGDTQGSYEQYF.

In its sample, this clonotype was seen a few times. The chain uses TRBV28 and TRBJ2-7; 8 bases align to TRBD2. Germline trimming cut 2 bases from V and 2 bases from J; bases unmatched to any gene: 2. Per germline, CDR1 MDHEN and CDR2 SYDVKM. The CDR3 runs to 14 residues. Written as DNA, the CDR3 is TGTGCCAGCAGTTTACCGGGGGGGCCCTACGAGCAGTACTTC. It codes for CASSLPGGPYEQYF.

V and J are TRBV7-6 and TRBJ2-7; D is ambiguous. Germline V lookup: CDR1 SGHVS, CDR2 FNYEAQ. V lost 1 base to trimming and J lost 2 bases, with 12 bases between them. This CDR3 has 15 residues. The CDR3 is CASSLGEVYPYEQYF. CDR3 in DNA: TGTGCCAGCAGCTTAGGTGAGGTATACCCCTACGAGCAGTACTTC.

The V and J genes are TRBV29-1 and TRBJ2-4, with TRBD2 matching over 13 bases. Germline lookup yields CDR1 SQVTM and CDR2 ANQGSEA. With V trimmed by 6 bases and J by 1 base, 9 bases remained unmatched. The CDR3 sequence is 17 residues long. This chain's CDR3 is CSVDGTSGNPAKNIQYF. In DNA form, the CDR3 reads TGCAGCGTAGACGGGACTAGCGGGAATCCCGCCAAAAACATTCAGTACTTC.

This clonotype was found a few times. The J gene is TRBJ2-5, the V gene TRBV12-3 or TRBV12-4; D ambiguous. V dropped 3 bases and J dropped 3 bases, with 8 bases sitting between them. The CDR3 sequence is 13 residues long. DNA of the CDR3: TGTGCCAGCAGTTTTCTTGAGGAAGAGACCCAGTACTTC. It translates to CASSFLEEETQYF.

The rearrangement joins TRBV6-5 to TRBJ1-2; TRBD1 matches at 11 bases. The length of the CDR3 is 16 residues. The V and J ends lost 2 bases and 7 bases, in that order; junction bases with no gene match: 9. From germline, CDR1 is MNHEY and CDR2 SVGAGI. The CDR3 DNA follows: TGTGCCAGCAGTTACCCGAGGACAGGGGGCGGCCCTGGCTACACCTTC. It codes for CASSYPRTGGGPGYTF.